One sample yielded the 24 T cell receptor beta chains listed below, sequenced in a study of blood T cells in healthy people across ages. A second about 7 to 12 cycle PCR used barcoded and J-beta primers. TCRdb ran MiXCR on the 5' RACE reads and lists one entry per CDR3 protein. The sample carries roughly 730,000 distinct CDR3 sequences, more than 55% recorded once. Sequencing used blood. Source of these receptors: a man between 35 and 55 years old in good health.

The V call is TRBV28, the J call TRBJ2-6; D perhaps matches TRBD1 (6 bases). Per germline, CDR1 MDHEN and CDR2 SYDVKM. This CDR3 has 17 amino acids. V was shortened by 5 bases and J by 2 bases, with 16 bases between the two germline ends. In DNA form, the CDR3 reads TGTGCCAGCAGTACCGACTTTCCAGGGGCTGGGGCCAACGTCCTGACTTTC. Translation: CASSTDFPGAGANVLTF. Drawing the rest from reference TRBV28 and TRBJ2-6, the complete variable domain is DVKVTQSSRYLVKRTGEKVFLECVQDMDHENMFWYRQDPGLGLRLIYFSYDVKMKEKGDIPEGYSVSREKKERFSLILESASTNQTSMYLCASSTDFPGAGANVLTFGAGSRLTVL.

This clonotype was counted between two and nine times. The V gene is TRBV7-2, the J gene TRBJ2-3; 16 nucleotides align to TRBD2. The CDR3 is made up of 18 amino acids. The V and J ends lost 4 bases and 4 bases, in that order; junction bases with no gene match: 8. Germline CDR1 is SGHTA and CDR2 is FQGNSA. The CDR3 coding sequence is TGTGCCAGCAGCTCCTTGGGGGGACTAGCGGGAGGGGCAGATACGCAGTATTTT. It encodes CASSSLGGLAGGADTQYF.

DNA of the CDR3: TGTGCCAGCAGTGCGGAAGCGGGAGCACTCAATGAGCAGTTCTTC. This codes for CASSAEAGALNEQFF. This chain joins TRBV2 and TRBJ2-1; 8 bases line up with TRBD2. The length of the CDR3 is 15 residues. The trim removed 4 bases at V and 6 bases at J, leaving 8 bases unmatched. Per germline, CDR1 SNHLY and CDR2 FYNNEI.

The chain uses TRBV7-2 and TRBJ2-3, with D uncertain. The V gene lost 1 base and the J gene lost 2 bases, with 10 bases spanning the gap. The CDR3 spans 15 residues. Germline V lookup: CDR1 SGHTA, CDR2 FQGNSA. CDR3 region: CASSLVEINTDTQYF. DNA of the CDR3: TGTGCCAGCAGCTTAGTTGAGATAAACACAGATACGCAGTATTTT.

There are a few counts of this clonotype. This chain uses TRBV5-1 with TRBJ2-1; 12 bases line up with TRBD2. V trimming: 0 bases; J trimming: 8 bases; junction bases outside the gene matches: 6. The CDR3 is made up of 16 amino acids. Germline V CDR1 and CDR2: SGHRS, YFSETQ. CDR3 loop: CASSLETSGGGDEQFF. The DNA for the CDR3 is TGCGCCAGCAGCTTGGAGACTAGCGGGGGAGGGGATGAGCAGTTCTTC.

Comment on this clonotype: One junction end disagrees with the germline gene, perhaps due to a read error. The rearrangement uses TRBV4-1 and TRBJ2-5; TRBD1 or TRBD2 may be the D gene (5 bases each). Germline V CDR1 and CDR2: MGHRA, YSYEKL. The CDR3 extends over 13 amino acids. The CDR3 protein is CASSQGVVESQYF. Written as DNA, the CDR3 is TGCGCCAGCAGCCAGGGGGTGGTTGAGAGCCAGTACTTC.

The chain employs TRBV25-1 and TRBJ2-3; D ambiguous. V gave up 8 bases and J gave up 3 bases, with 21 bases separating them. The CDR3 runs to 16 residues. Germline CDR1 reads MGHDK; CDR2 reads SYGVNS. CDR3 sequence reads: CASQYSRSDDTDTQYF. The CDR3 DNA follows: TGTGCCAGCCAATACAGTCGGTCGGATGATACAGATACGCAGTATTTT.

The chain couples TRBV25-1 to TRBJ2-7; D may match TRBD1 or TRBD2 (5 bases each). The V gene's germline CDR1 is MGHDK and CDR2 SYGVNS. The CDR3 loop spans 16 amino acids. Trimming took 1 base from V and 3 from J, leaving 16 bases between them. The CDR3 coding sequence is TGTGCCAGCAGTGAATGGGCCAAGGGACGGATCTACGAGCAGTACTTC. Amino acids: CASSEWAKGRIYEQYF.

The chain recombines TRBV12-3 or TRBV12-4 with TRBJ1-1; D unresolved. The CDR3 spans 12 residues. V lost 6 bases and J 6 bases, leaving 11 bases between the germline ends. This chain's CDR3 is CASRGGYAEAFF. In DNA form, the CDR3 reads TGTGCCAGCAGAGGAGGGTACGCTGAAGCTTTCTTT.

This sequence joins TRBV12-3 or TRBV12-4 and TRBJ1-5; D not resolved. The CDR3 covers 14 residues. Trimming removed 3 bases from V and 4 bases from J, with 10 bases in between. The CDR3 protein is CASSLRLRNQPQHF. CDR3 in DNA: TGTGCCAGCAGTTTGCGGCTTCGGAATCAGCCCCAGCATTTT.

This chain uses TRBV28 with TRBJ2-4; D call uncertain. Germline-derived CDR1 and CDR2 are MDHEN and SYDVKM. V lost 3 bases to trimming and J lost 15 bases, with 18 bases between them. The CDR3 extends over 13 amino acids. The CDR3 reads CASSLGVPYERYF. The DNA for the CDR3 is TGTGCCAGCAGTTTGGGCGTACCCTACGAGCGGTACTTC.

The chain is built from TRBV6-6 and TRBJ1-2; D is perhaps TRBD1 (5 bases). The germline V gene encodes CDR1 MNHNY and CDR2 SVGAGI (reference sequence). The V end lost 10 bases, the J end lost 3 bases, and 18 bases lay between the germline ends. The CDR3 is made up of 14 amino acids. CDR3 DNA: TGTGCCACAAAGCCACCGGAAGGGGACTATGGCTACACCTTC. Translation: CATKPPEGDYGYTF.

V gene TRBV28 combines with J gene TRBJ2-4, with 7 bases matching TRBD1. The DNA end is more similar to TRBJ2-5, so the J call may be wrong. The length of the CDR3 is 19 residues. Germline values: CDR1 MDHEN, CDR2 SYDVKM. The CDR3 loop reads CASSSVTPQSRTGQETQYF. For the CDR3, the DNA is TGTGCCAGCAGTTCCGTGACACCCCAATCCAGGACAGGTCAAGAGACCCAGTACTTC.

The V call is TRBV6-2 or TRBV6-3, the J call TRBJ2-1, with D tentatively TRBD2 (5 bases). V lost 3 bases to trimming and J lost 2 bases, with 11 bases between them. The CDR3 is made up of 15 amino acids. Germline assignment: CDR1 MNHEY and CDR2 SVGEGT. CDR3 nucleotides: TGTGCCAGCAGTTATCCTAGCTACCCCTACAATGAGCAGTTCTTC. Protein: CASSYPSYPYNEQFF.

The chain couples TRBV12-5 to TRBJ2-5; unclear D gene. The CDR3 length is 14 residues. Deletions cut 0 bases from V and 4 bases from J, with 9 bases between. Germline V lookup: CDR1 LGHNT, CDR2 FRNRAP. The CDR3: CASGLVAGGETQYF. The CDR3 nucleotides are TGTGCTAGTGGTTTGGTAGCCGGCGGAGAGACCCAGTACTTC.

Here the CDR3 reads CASTSDTEAFF. The CDR3, as DNA: TGTGCCAGTACTAGCGACACTGAAGCTTTCTTT. This chain uses TRBV13 with TRBJ1-1, with D hard to call. The V gene's germline CDR1 is PRHDT and CDR2 FYEKMQ (reference sequence). The CDR3 has 11 amino acids. Trimming took off 9 bases at V and 3 bases at J, with 8 bases between the two ends.

This chain uses TRBV6-4 with TRBJ2-5; the match to TRBD1 covers 10 bases. The V and J ends lost 3 bases and 2 bases, in that order; junction bases with no gene match: 3. Germline CDR1 reads MRHNA; CDR2 reads SNTAGT. This CDR3 comprises 15 residues. As DNA, the CDR3 is TGTGCCAGCAGTGAGGGGACAGGGGATCAAGAGACCCAGTACTTC. Translated: CASSEGTGDQETQYF.

With respect to this clonotype: A much larger clonotype is one base distant, so this may be a read error. The conserved final phenylalanine or tryptophan is absent from the CDR3, which likely points to a read error. The V and J genes are TRBV29-1 and TRBJ2-4; D unresolved. The V and J ends lost 0 bases and 3 bases respectively, with 12 bases between them. CDR1 is SQVTM, CDR2 ANQGSEA, per germline. The CDR3 contains 15 residues. The CDR3 DNA reads TGCAGCGTTGAAGAGGGGTCCCCCGGCAAAAACATTCAGTACTAC. Translated, it gives CSVEEGSPGKNIQYY.

The V call is TRBV28, the J call TRBJ2-5; TRBD2 agrees at 7 bases. Germline V gene lookup returns CDR1 MDHEN and CDR2 SYDVKM. J lost 11 bases, V lost 3 bases, and 24 bases had no gene match. CDR3 size: 18 residues. For the CDR3, the DNA is TGTGCCAGCAGTTTCCCTCTAGGCGGCGGGGGAAGTGTCAATGAGCAGTACTTC. Its protein is CASSFPLGGGGSVNEQYF.

The chain couples TRBV6-6 to TRBJ2-6; tentatively, D is TRBD1 or TRBD2 (5 bases each). This CDR3 is 14 amino acids long. V was trimmed by 9 bases and J by 4 bases, leaving 13 bases between them. Germline assignment: CDR1 MNHNY and CDR2 SVGAGI (reference sequence). This chain's CDR3 is CASGGLLGANVLTF. CDR3 sequence (DNA): TGTGCCAGTGGGGGTTTGCTCGGGGCCAACGTCCTGACTTTC.

This clonotype was observed a handful of times. This chain uses TRBV10-3 with TRBJ1-2; 7 bases match TRBD1. The CDR3 has 13 residues. Germline CDR1 and CDR2: ENHRY and SYGVKD. Trimming cost V 2 bases and J 7 bases; bases outside gene matches: 4. The CDR3 loop is CAISERQGVGYTF. The DNA of the CDR3 is TGTGCCATCAGTGAGCGGCAGGGGGTTGGCTACACCTTC.

This rearrangement joins TRBV27 to TRBJ2-7, with TRBD2 matching 10 bases. The V gene end was trimmed by 6 bases and the J gene end by 2 bases; junction bases not matched to a gene: 4. CDR3 size: 14 residues. CDR1 and CDR2 from the germline V gene are MNHEY and SMNVEV (reference sequence). CDR3 sequence: CASRLAGEAYEQYF. CDR3 DNA: TGTGCCAGCAGGCTAGCGGGAGAAGCCTACGAGCAGTACTTC.

This clonotype has only a few counts. The chain recombines TRBV12-3 or TRBV12-4 with TRBJ2-3; possibly TRBD1 for D (5 bases). The CDR3 extends over 13 amino acids. V lost 5 bases and J lost 6, with 12 bases in between. CDR3 nucleotide sequence: TGTGCCAGCAGTCCTAGGGGATCGGATACGCAGTATTTT. It specifies CASSPRGSDTQYF.

The chain has TRBV6-5 and TRBJ2-7; 8 bases fit TRBD2. The CDR3 covers 15 residues. The V and J ends lost 5 bases and 5 bases, in that order; junction bases with no gene match: 11. In germline, CDR1 is MNHEY, CDR2 SVGAGI. The CDR3 DNA follows: TGTGCCAGCAGTAGACCGGGACTAGTCGCCAACGAGCAGTACTTC. Translated: CASSRPGLVANEQYF.